These 16 T cell receptor beta chains were all obtained from the same sample, sequenced in a study of OX40 agonist ivuxolimab in advanced cancers. Generated by immunoSEQ multiplex PCR, the TCRdb table keeps only in-frame clones and is missing some. The sample has 55,000 to 65,000 clones; approximately 91% are singletons. The sequences come from CD4+ or CD8+ T cells sorted from blood, collected in a trial of the OX40 agonist ivuxolimab. The receptors derive from an adult with an advanced solid tumor such as melanoma, head and neck, liver or kidney cancer.

The rearrangement uses TRBV19 and TRBJ2-5, with D perhaps matching TRBD2 (5 bases). V was trimmed by 8 bases and J by 1 base, leaving 8 bases between them. From germline, CDR1 is LNHDA and CDR2 SQIVND (reference sequence). The CDR3 contains 12 residues. CDR3 DNA sequence: TGTGCCAGTGGACTCCCCCAAGAGACCCAGTACTTC. Residues: CASGLPQETQYF. The variable domain in full, with the rest retrieved from reference TRBV19 and TRBJ2-5, is DGGITQSPKYLFRKEGQNVTLSCEQNLNHDAMYWYRQDPGQGLRLIYYSQIVNDFQKGDIAEGYSVSREKKESFPLTVTSAQKNPTAFYLCASGLPQETQYFGPGTRLLVL.

This rearrangement joins TRBV19 to TRBJ2-1, with TRBD1 matching over 9 bases. Germline lookup yields CDR1 LNHDA and CDR2 SQIVND (reference sequence). The CDR3 totals 16 residues. The V and J ends lost 6 bases and 1 base, in that order; junction bases with no gene match: 7. The CDR3 is CASRIQGARSYNEQFF. CDR3 in DNA: TGTGCCAGTAGGATACAGGGGGCCCGTTCCTACAATGAGCAGTTCTTC.

V gene TRBV4-2 combines with J gene TRBJ1-2; no definite D call. Deletions cut 0 bases from V and 4 bases from J, with 9 bases between. The CDR3 loop spans 14 amino acids. Germline V CDR1 and CDR2: LGHNA, YNFKEQ. The CDR3 DNA is TGTGCCAGCAGCCAAGACTTTTCCCCCTATGGCTACACCTTC. Encoded protein: CASSQDFSPYGYTF.

This chain links TRBV15 with TRBJ2-1; D gene unclear. This CDR3 is 16 amino acids long. Looked up from germline, CDR1 is LNHNV and CDR2 is YYDKDF (reference sequence). Trimming took 4 bases from V and 3 from J, leaving 16 bases between them. CDR3 amino acids: CATSIIRASRYNEQFF. The CDR3 region has the DNA TGTGCCACCAGCATCATCCGGGCCAGTCGCTACAATGAGCAGTTCTTC.

Only a few counts were recorded for this clone. The chain joins TRBV9 to TRBJ2-3, with 8 positions matching TRBD2. The CDR3 runs to 12 residues. The germline gives CDR1 SGDLS, CDR2 YYNGEE. Losses at the gene ends were 3 bases for V and 9 bases for J; bases not matched to a gene: 3. CDR3 amino acids: CASSGGLGTQYF. The CDR3 DNA reads as TGTGCCAGCAGCGGGGGACTAGGGACGCAGTATTTT.

This chain links TRBV25-1 with TRBJ1-6; D unresolved. This CDR3 is built from 14 residues. V was trimmed by 2 bases and J by 6 bases, leaving 8 bases between them. Per the germline V gene, CDR1 is MGHDK and CDR2 is SYGVNS. In DNA, the CDR3 is TGTGCCAGCAGTGAACCACGTCTTAATTCACCCCTCCACTTT. Amino acid sequence: CASSEPRLNSPLHF.

V usage is TRBV6-5 and J usage is TRBJ2-7; D unclear. Germline V gives CDR1 MNHEY, CDR2 SVGAGI. The CDR3 contains 14 residues. V lost 7 bases, J lost 2 bases, and 15 bases lay in between. The CDR3 nucleotides read TGTGCCAGCACCGAAGACTGGGGTACCTACGAGCAGTACTTC. Encoded protein: CASTEDWGTYEQYF.

The CDR3 region has the DNA TGTGCCACGTCAGGGGGTGGGGAAACGCAGTATTTT. Encoded protein: CATSGGGETQYF. The J gene is TRBJ2-3, the V gene TRBV10-3; 7 bases are a match to TRBD1. The length of the CDR3 is 12 residues. After removal of 10 bases from V and 9 bases from J, the junction contained 10 bases not matched to a gene. The germline V gene encodes CDR1 ENHRY and CDR2 SYGVKD.

The chain combines TRBV28 with TRBJ1-2; TRBD1 is a possible D gene (6 bases). Germline CDR1 and CDR2: MDHEN and SYDVKM. Trimming left V 4 bases short and J 4 bases short, with 13 bases between. The CDR3 extends over 14 amino acids. CDR3 sequence: CASSSTTGTYGYTF. The CDR3 nucleotides are TGTGCCAGCAGTTCCACTACAGGGACCTATGGCTACACCTTC.

The V call is TRBV6-5, the J call TRBJ2-7, with D maybe TRBD1 (5 bases). Trimming stripped 2 bases from V and 5 bases from J, with 7 bases between. CDR3 length: 12 amino acids. CDR1 and CDR2 from the germline V gene are MNHEY and SVGAGI. This CDR3 reads CASSYPRDEQYF. As DNA, the CDR3 is TGTGCCAGCAGTTACCCCAGGGACGAGCAGTACTTC.

This clone has only one observation. This chain links TRBV5-6 with TRBJ2-2, with a possible D match to TRBD1 (5 bases). Trimming pared 5 bases from V and 0 bases from J, leaving 17 bases between. Germline CDR1 and CDR2: SGHDT and YYEEEE. The CDR3 has 17 residues. Here the CDR3 reads CASRTIGARANTGELFF. CDR3 in DNA: TGTGCCAGCAGGACCATAGGGGCCAGGGCGAACACCGGGGAGCTGTTTTTT.

The chain joins TRBV5-6 to TRBJ2-5, with no clear D. The CDR3 covers 13 residues. V was cut by 1 base and J by 5 bases, with 9 bases left in between. Per germline, CDR1 SGHDT and CDR2 YYEEEE. CDR3 sequence reads: CASSLSPLETQYF. For the CDR3, the DNA is TGTGCCAGCAGCTTGTCACCACTGGAGACCCAGTACTTC.

This clone was recorded only once. The rearrangement uses TRBV6-5 and TRBJ1-5; the D gene is possibly TRBD1 (6 bases). This CDR3 spans 13 amino acids. In germline, CDR1 is MNHEY, CDR2 SVGAGI. V was trimmed by 6 bases and J by 3 bases, leaving 9 bases between them. The CDR3 DNA follows: TGTGCCAGCAGGGGACATATCAATCAGCCCCAGCATTTT. Translation gives CASRGHINQPQHF.

This chain uses TRBV5-1 with TRBJ2-3, with D perhaps matching TRBD2 (6 bases). Trimming removed 0 bases at V and 6 bases at J, with 11 bases between. The germline CDR1 and CDR2 sequences are SGHRS and YFSETQ. The CDR3 is 14 residues long. CDR3 region: CASSLVGEVDTQYF. CDR3 nucleotides: TGCGCCAGCAGCTTGGTCGGGGAGGTGGATACGCAGTATTTT.

This chain joins TRBV4-2 and TRBJ2-3; D gene ambiguous. The CDR3 loop spans 14 amino acids. V lost 0 bases, J lost 5 bases, and 9 bases lay in between. Germline lookup yields CDR1 LGHNA and CDR2 YNFKEQ. The CDR3 DNA reads TGTGCCAGCAGCCAAGAGAGGTCCGAAGATACGCAGTATTTT. Translation: CASSQERSEDTQYF.

This clone is a singleton in its sample. Compared with germline, one end of the junction differs, possibly owing to a read error. The rearrangement uses TRBV7-7 and TRBJ2-5; weak D call: TRBD2 (6 bases). The germline gives CDR1 SSHAT, CDR2 FNYEAQ (reference sequence). CDR3 length equals 13 residues. The CDR3 coding sequence is TGTGCTAGCAGCTACGCGGGGCTAGAGACCCAGTACTTC. Its protein is CASSYAGLETQYF.